One sample yielded the 4 T cell receptor beta chains listed below, sequenced in a study of T cells of healthy individuals. TCRdb passed the 5' RACE reads through MiXCR, listing each CDR3 protein once. The sample consists of approximately 100,000 distinct CDR3 sequences, roughly 15% of them appearing once. The receptors here all came from a human donor in good health.

The chain is built from TRBV7-9 and TRBJ1-6; D gene ambiguous. Deletions cut 0 bases from V and 6 bases from J, with 9 bases between. CDR1 is SEHNR, CDR2 FQNEAQ, per germline (reference sequence). CDR3 length: 15 amino acids. DNA for the CDR3: TGTGCCAGCAGCTTAGCGGTTCTGCCTAATTCACCCCTCCACTTT. The encoded protein is CASSLAVLPNSPLHF.

In this sample, this clonotype turned up many times. One end of the junction varies from germline; a read error may be responsible. The chain carries TRBV2 and TRBJ2-3, with unresolved D. The germline V gene has CDR1 SNHLY and CDR2 FYNNEI. The CDR3 length is 12 residues. CDR3 in amino acids: CASSDSTDTQYF. The CDR3, as DNA: TGCGCCAGCAGCGATAGCACAGATACGCAGTATTTT.

This clonotype occurred many times. The gene calls are TRBV4-2 and TRBJ2-7; possibly TRBD1 for D (6 bases). Germline V CDR1 and CDR2: LGHNA, YNFKEQ. V was clipped by 1 base and J by 2 bases, with 15 bases between them. The CDR3 totals 16 residues. CDR3 in amino acids: CASSQALGQSPYEQYF. CDR3 sequence (DNA): TGTGCCAGCAGCCAAGCCCTAGGACAGAGCCCCTACGAGCAGTACTTC.

This clonotype was seen a handful of times. This chain links TRBV27 with TRBJ1-1; D gene ambiguous. Trimming removed 4 bases at V and 8 bases at J, with 11 bases between. The CDR3 length is 12 residues. In germline, CDR1 is MNHEY, CDR2 SMNVEV (reference sequence). Here the CDR3 DNA reads TGTGCCAGCAGTTCAGGCAGCTACGAAGCTTTCTTT. This encodes CASSSGSYEAFF.